In this sample, the clone carrying this T cell receptor beta chain turned up once. The data were obtained in a study of blood T cell repertoires in COVID-19. Study context: Collection of acute and convalescent COVID-19 samples took place in the United States, Italy and Spain. T cells, B-cell-depleted T cells, or PBMCs provided the cDNA or gDNA that served as material.

The length of the CDR3 is 16 residues. With 2 bases removed from V and 1 base from J, the gap between germline ends came to 15 bases. The germline gives CDR1 SNHLY, CDR2 FYNNEI. Original data processing: Cell counts per sample came from amplifying reference gene primers. The assay was immunoSEQ multiplex PCR, and TCRdb's table has in-frame clones only and misses some. V, J and clone size derive from that table, while D and trimming were established from the DNA sequence. The repertoire holds some 190,000 clones, 88% seen once, with about 1.7% in the top ten. The source of this sequence is a man aged 18 to 35 with active or convalescent COVID-19. The sample consisted of peripheral blood. The chain links TRBV2 to TRBJ2-7; weak D call: TRBD1 (6 bases). CDR3 region: CASSERFGQSSYEQYF. The CDR3 coding sequence is TGTGCCAGCAGTGAACGTTTCGGACAGTCGTCCTACGAGCAGTACTTC.